This T cell receptor (beta chain) was recovered during a study of human T cells and chemical hapten exposure. From the RACE reads, TCRdb called clonotypes with MiXCR, one entry per CDR3 protein. Seen here are about 90,000 distinct CDR3 sequences, roughly 10% observed once, and the top ten hold more than 1%. This clonotype was recorded at least ten times. Time point noted: patch test 3, about 24 weeks after DPC sensitization. Described treatment: therapeutic diphenylcyclopropenone sensitization with weekly scalp DPC. The CDR3 extends over 14 amino acids. CDR1 is MNHEY, CDR2 SMNVEV, per germline (reference sequence). The J segment lost 3 bases and the V segment lost 4 bases, leaving 4 bases of the junction unmatched.

The V and J genes are TRBV27 and TRBJ2-7; TRBD1 matches 9 bases. Source: whole blood, taken in connection with sensitization to the hapten diphenylcyclopropenone (DPC). The receptor comes from a woman aged 30 to 39 with alopecia areata. Some clones in this sample may be carry-over from other donors' samples. The CDR3 DNA is TGTGCCAGCAGTTCGGACAGGGGAAACTACGAGCAGTACTTC. Protein sequence: CASSSDRGNYEQYF.